The 28 T cell receptor beta chains below come from one sample, sequenced in a study of OX40 agonist ivuxolimab in advanced cancers. The data were produced by immunoSEQ multiplex PCR, yet TCRdb's version contains in-frame clones alone and is incomplete. The sample holds approximately 100,000 clones, approximately 90% seen once. Sequencing was performed on CD4+ or CD8+ T cells sorted from blood, taken in a trial of the OX40 agonist ivuxolimab. These receptors came from an adult with an advanced solid tumor such as melanoma, head and neck, liver or kidney cancer.

The chain is built from TRBV7-2 and TRBJ2-1; 11 bases agree with TRBD2. The CDR3 runs 15 residues. Germline CDR1 reads SGHTA; CDR2 reads FQGNSA. Trimming took 8 bases from V and 7 from J; bases not matched to a gene: 10. CDR3 loop: CASHPLAGGWNEQFF. The DNA for the CDR3 is TGTGCCAGCCACCCCCTAGCGGGGGGATGGAATGAGCAGTTCTTC. The full variable domain, its missing parts supplied by reference TRBV7-2 and TRBJ2-1, is GAGVSQSPSNKVTEKGKDVELRCDPISGHTALYWYRQSLGQGLEFLIYFQGNSAPDKSGLPSDRFSAERTGGSVSTLTIQRTQQEDSAVYLCASHPLAGGWNEQFFGPGTRLTVL.

The rearrangement uses TRBV10-3 and TRBJ2-1, with 10 bases fitting TRBD2. CDR3 length equals 19 residues. J lost 5 bases, V lost 0 bases, and 13 bases had no gene match. CDR1 is ENHRY and CDR2 is SYGVKD in the germline V gene. The CDR3 region has the DNA TGTGCCATCAGTGAGTCTCGTGGGGCTAGCGGGGGTTCTAACAATGAGCAGTTCTTC. Protein product: CAISESRGASGGSNNEQFF.

The chain links TRBV7-2 to TRBJ2-7; D is perhaps TRBD2 (6 bases). In germline, CDR1 is SGHTA, CDR2 FQGNSA. V gave up 1 base and J gave up 0 bases, with 16 bases separating them. The CDR3 consists of 17 residues. The CDR3 DNA reads as TGTGCCAGCAGCTTAGGTAGTGGCGGGACCAACTCCTACGAGCAGTACTTC. Residues: CASSLGSGGTNSYEQYF.

The chain has TRBV7-9 and TRBJ2-3, with 9 bases lining up with TRBD2. The CDR3 covers 14 residues. The ends lost 2 bases at V and 5 bases at J; junction bases unmatched: 2. The germline V gene has CDR1 SEHNR and CDR2 FQNEAQ (reference sequence). CDR3 coding DNA: TGTGCCAGCAGCTTACGCGGGGGGGAAGATACGCAGTATTTT. Protein: CASSLRGGEDTQYF. Full variable domain (outside the CDR3, taken from reference TRBV7-9 and TRBJ2-3): DTGVSQNPRHKITKRGQNVTFRCDPISEHNRLYWYRQTLGQGPEFLTYFQNEAQLEKSRLLSDRFSAERPKGSFSTLEIQRTEQGDSAMYLCASSLRGGEDTQYFGPGTRLTVL.

The chain recombines TRBV6-6 with TRBJ2-5, with 7 bases identical to TRBD2. The germline CDR1 and CDR2 sequences are MNHNY and SVGAGI (reference sequence). This CDR3 has 12 amino acids. With 11 bases clipped from V and 7 bases from J, the junction kept 10 bases outside the gene matches. Written as DNA, the CDR3 is TGTGCCGCCTCGGGGGGTTCTGGGACCCAGTACTTC. This codes for CAASGGSGTQYF.

This chain joins TRBV27 and TRBJ1-2; a possible D gene is TRBD1 (6 bases). The CDR3 covers 15 residues. Trimming removed 2 bases from V and 2 bases from J, with 12 bases in between. Germline V lookup: CDR1 MNHEY, CDR2 SMNVEV (reference sequence). This CDR3 is CASSLTGFSNYGYTF. The CDR3 coding sequence is TGTGCCAGCAGTTTAACAGGGTTTTCCAACTATGGCTACACCTTC.

The chain employs TRBV7-2 and TRBJ2-1; 10 bases match TRBD2. CDR3 length: 18 residues. Germline V lookup: CDR1 SGHTA, CDR2 FQGNSA. V shed 5 bases and J 7 bases; nucleotides not matched to a gene: 17. CDR3 region: CASSQRPPSSGGGNEQFF. For the CDR3, the DNA is TGTGCCAGCAGCCAACGACCCCCCTCTAGCGGGGGTGGGAATGAGCAGTTCTTC. Drawing the rest from reference TRBV7-2 and TRBJ2-1, the complete variable domain is GAGVSQSPSNKVTEKGKDVELRCDPISGHTALYWYRQSLGQGLEFLIYFQGNSAPDKSGLPSDRFSAERTGGSVSTLTIQRTQQEDSAVYLCASSQRPPSSGGGNEQFFGPGTRLTVL.

Concerning this clone itself: This sample includes further DNA sequences coding for the same CDR3. CDR3 in DNA: TGTGCCAGTAGTACGGGACAGGGCCAAGATACGCAGTATTTT. The encoded protein is CASSTGQGQDTQYF. The chain links TRBV19 to TRBJ2-3; 9 bases map to TRBD1. CDR1 LNHDA and CDR2 SQIVND come from the germline V gene (reference sequence). V dropped 4 bases and J dropped 5; count of bases not matched to a gene: 4. This CDR3 is built from 14 residues.

This rearrangement joins TRBV5-8 to TRBJ2-3; D not resolved. The V end lost 2 bases, the J end lost 3 bases, and 7 bases lay between the germline ends. From germline, CDR1 is SGHTS and CDR2 YDEGEE. The CDR3 runs 13 residues. CDR3 nucleotides: TGTGCCAGCAGCTTCAGCCCAACAGATACGCAGTATTTT. Residues: CASSFSPTDTQYF.

This rearrangement joins TRBV29-1 to TRBJ2-1, with D possibly matching TRBD1 (5 bases). V lost 7 bases and J lost 4, with 11 bases in between. CDR1 and CDR2 from the germline V gene are SQVTM and ANQGSEA. This CDR3 has 12 residues. CDR3 nucleotide sequence: TGCAGCGGGGGCTCTGAGTACAATGAGCAGTTCTTC. As protein: CSGGSEYNEQFF.

The chain employs TRBV19 and TRBJ2-6; D may be TRBD2 (5 bases). V lost 5 bases, J lost 2 bases, and 10 bases lay in between. Germline V lookup: CDR1 LNHDA, CDR2 SQIVND (reference sequence). The CDR3 runs to 15 residues. The CDR3 coding sequence is TGTGCCAGTAGTGCTCGGGAAGCTGGGGCCAACGTCCTGACTTTC. Translating gives CASSAREAGANVLTF. The full variable domain, rest sourced from reference TRBV19 and TRBJ2-6, is DGGITQSPKYLFRKEGQNVTLSCEQNLNHDAMYWYRQDPGQGLRLIYYSQIVNDFQKGDIAEGYSVSREKKESFPLTVTSAQKNPTAFYLCASSAREAGANVLTFGAGSRLTVL.

This chain connects TRBV7-2 to TRBJ2-3; no reliable D call. CDR1 and CDR2 from the germline V gene are SGHTA and FQGNSA. Trimming pared 3 bases from V and 1 base from J, leaving 11 bases between. This CDR3 contains 15 residues. Here the CDR3 DNA reads TGTGCCAGCAGCTTTGCCACCTTCCGCACAGATACGCAGTATTTT. Its translation: CASSFATFRTDTQYF.

This chain uses TRBV6-1 with TRBJ2-7, with D unclear. From germline, CDR1 is MNHNS and CDR2 SASEGT. V gave up 5 bases and J gave up 0 bases, with 11 bases separating them. This CDR3 is 14 amino acids long. Here the CDR3 DNA reads TGTGCCAGCAGTATGGAGCCGAGCTCCTACGAGCAGTACTTC. Translating gives CASSMEPSSYEQYF.

The chain uses TRBV30 and TRBJ2-6, with TRBD1 matching 8 bases. V dropped 0 bases and J dropped 0; count of bases not matched to a gene: 1. The CDR3 covers 16 residues. CDR1 GTSNPN and CDR2 SVGIG come from the germline V gene (reference sequence). CDR3 protein: CAWSVTGGSGANVLTF. The DNA for the CDR3 is TGTGCCTGGAGTGTAACAGGGGGCTCTGGGGCCAACGTCCTGACTTTC.

A word on this clone: Other DNA sequences in this specimen translate into the identical CDR3. The V call is TRBV6-4, the J call TRBJ1-2; 7 bases are shared with TRBD1. Trimming took 6 bases from V and 11 from J; bases not matched to a gene: 12. The CDR3 has 13 amino acids. Germline assignment: CDR1 MRHNA and CDR2 SNTAGT. This chain's CDR3 is CASSDRDTGGYTF. The DNA of the CDR3 is TGTGCCAGCAGCGACAGGGACACCGGCGGATACACCTTC.

The chain couples TRBV5-6 to TRBJ1-2, with 9 nucleotides matching TRBD1. V lost 4 bases to trimming and J lost 6 bases; unmatched junction nucleotides: 10. This CDR3 region has 15 residues. CDR1 SGHDT and CDR2 YYEEEE come from the germline V gene. The CDR3 region has the DNA TGTGCCAGCAGCCCAGGGGACAGGGTCTACGATGGCTACACCTTC. Translation gives CASSPGDRVYDGYTF. The complete variable domain, with remaining parts taken from reference TRBV5-6 and TRBJ1-2, reads DAGVTQSPTHLIKTRGQQVTLRCSPKSGHDTVSWYQQALGQGPQFIFQYYEEEERQRGNFPDRFSGHQFPNYSSELNVNALLLGDSALYLCASSPGDRVYDGYTFGSGTRLTVV.

This sequence joins TRBV5-1 and TRBJ2-3, with 10 nucleotides matching TRBD2. CDR3 length: 15 amino acids. V dropped 9 bases and J dropped 1; count of bases not matched to a gene: 8. Germline CDR1 reads SGHRS; CDR2 reads YFSETQ. The CDR3 DNA sequence: TGCGCCACAGGCCTAGCGGGGGATCGCACAGATACGCAGTATTTT. Its protein product is CATGLAGDRTDTQYF. Full variable domain (missing parts from reference TRBV5-1 and TRBJ2-3): KAGVTQTPRYLIKTRGQQVTLSCSPISGHRSVSWYQQTPGQGLQFLFEYFSETQRNKGNFPGRFSGRQFSNSRSEMNVSTLELGDSALYLCATGLAGDRTDTQYFGPGTRLTVL.

V gene TRBV6-6 combines with J gene TRBJ2-3; D call uncertain. The CDR3 has 12 amino acids. Trimming removed 6 bases from V and 3 bases from J, with 7 bases in between. Germline V gene data show CDR1 as MNHNY and CDR2 as SVGAGI (reference sequence). CDR3 nucleotide sequence: TGTGCCAGCAGCCTAGGTACAGATACGCAGTATTTT. Protein product: CASSLGTDTQYF.

The rearrangement joins TRBV28 to TRBJ1-2; perhaps TRBD1 as D (5 bases). The germline V gene has CDR1 MDHEN and CDR2 SYDVKM. V dropped 2 bases and J dropped 4 bases, with 11 bases sitting between them. The CDR3 consists of 14 residues. CDR3 coding DNA: TGTGCCAGCAGTTTAGCGGGGCCCCCCTATGGCTACACCTTC. Translating gives CASSLAGPPYGYTF.

The chain has TRBV5-6 and TRBJ1-2; maybe TRBD1 (6 bases). From germline, CDR1 is SGHDT and CDR2 YYEEEE. V lost 2 bases and J 1 base, leaving 18 bases between the germline ends. The CDR3 sequence is 17 residues long. CDR3 protein: CASSFGGGLRDNYGYTF. The CDR3 DNA reads as TGTGCCAGCAGCTTCGGGGGCGGTTTAAGGGATAACTATGGCTACACCTTC.

The chain combines TRBV7-2 with TRBJ1-6; 7 bases line up with TRBD1. Germline lookup yields CDR1 SGHTA and CDR2 FQGNSA. Losses at the gene ends were 6 bases for V and 8 bases for J; bases not matched to a gene: 10. There are 15 residues in the CDR3. The CDR3 bases are TGTGCCAGCAGGACAAACAGGGGTGGGTATTCACCCCTCCACTTT. It translates to CASRTNRGGYSPLHF.

The chain's CDR3 is CASSPQRNYGYTF. The CDR3 DNA follows: TGTGCCAGTAGTCCACAGAGGAACTATGGCTACACCTTC. The V and J genes are TRBV19 and TRBJ1-2; D unclear. V was cut by 5 bases and J by 2 bases, with 9 bases left in between. The CDR3 loop spans 13 amino acids. CDR1 and CDR2 (germline): LNHDA, SQIVND (reference sequence).

This clone was detected only a few times. The chain has TRBV4-3 and TRBJ1-6; D is unclear. CDR3 length: 15 amino acids. Looked up from germline, CDR1 is LGHNA and CDR2 is YSLEER. Trimming pared 0 bases from V and 8 bases from J, leaving 11 bases between. This chain's CDR3 is CASSQEGYGDSPLHF. DNA for the CDR3: TGCGCCAGCAGCCAAGAGGGATACGGAGATTCACCCCTCCACTTT.

The rearrangement uses TRBV20-1 and TRBJ2-7; weak D call: TRBD1 (5 bases). The CDR3 extends over 10 amino acids. Germline V gene data show CDR1 as DFQATT and CDR2 as SNEGSKA (reference sequence). V was clipped by 3 bases and J by 5 bases, with 5 bases between them. The CDR3 DNA sequence: TGCAGTGCTAGGACAGACGAGCAGTACTTC. Translation: CSARTDEQYF.

V is TRBV5-6 and J is TRBJ2-7; 7 bases line up with TRBD1. Germline assignment: CDR1 SGHDT and CDR2 YYEEEE. The CDR3 spans 15 residues. Trimming removed 3 bases from V and 6 bases from J; junction bases left unmatched: 12. Here the CDR3 reads CASSSLGQATGEQYF. CDR3 sequence (DNA): TGTGCCAGCAGCTCATTAGGACAGGCCACCGGCGAGCAGTACTTC.

This rearrangement joins TRBV29-1 to TRBJ2-1; D uncertain. With 3 bases removed from V and 3 bases from J, the gap between germline ends came to 9 bases. CDR3 length: 13 residues. Germline lookup yields CDR1 SQVTM and CDR2 ANQGSEA. The CDR3 loop is CSVDGSDYNEQFF. The CDR3 DNA follows: TGCAGCGTTGATGGGTCAGACTACAATGAGCAGTTCTTC.

The chain joins TRBV5-1 to TRBJ2-7; D is tentatively TRBD1 or TRBD2 (5 bases each). V was cut by 1 base and J by 7 bases, with 15 bases left in between. Per germline, CDR1 SGHRS and CDR2 YFSETQ. The CDR3 is 14 residues long. The CDR3 bases are TGCGCCAGCAGCTTGATCTCGTACGAGGGGGAGCAGTACTTC. Amino acids: CASSLISYEGEQYF.

This clone occurred once. V is TRBV28 and J is TRBJ1-3, with D perhaps matching TRBD1 (5 bases). Deletions cut 7 bases from V and 4 bases from J, with 17 bases between. Germline V gives CDR1 MDHEN, CDR2 SYDVKM. The CDR3 contains 15 residues. This CDR3 reads CASTGGTWAGNTIYF. As DNA, the CDR3 is TGTGCCAGCACAGGCGGGACCTGGGCGGGAAACACCATATATTTT.